This is a list of T cell receptor beta chains from one sample in a study of shared clonotypes between healthy human individuals. The data were produced by immunoSEQ multiplex PCR, yet TCRdb's version contains in-frame clones alone and is incomplete. The repertoire consists of 2 million to 2.5 million clones, with about 92% occurring once and the leading ten covering 0.39%. Sequences were obtained from naive CD4+ T cells from PBMCs. These receptors came from a man younger than 35 in good health. Some clones in this sample may be carry-over from other donors' samples. Both conserved end residues are part of each CDR3. A D gene is named only where the DNA matches it firmly. Clone size is given for some rows only: seen once, a few or many times, or a class if the clone is expanded.

V gene	J gene	clone size	D gene	CDR3 protein	CDR3 DNA
TRBV27	TRBJ2-2	-	TRBD2	CASRKSPLDTSGRAGTGELFF	TGTGCCAGCAGAAAAAGCCCCCTCGACACTAGCGGGAGGGCCGGCACCGGGGAGCTGTTTTTT
TRBV25-1	TRBJ2-7	few	-	CASSNYEQYF	TGTGCCAGCAGTAACTACGAGCAGTACTTC
TRBV6-1	TRBJ2-7	-	-	CASSDVVATLSYEQYF	TGTGCCAGCAGTGATGTGGTAGCTACTCTTTCCTACGAGCAGTACTTC
TRBV6-1	TRBJ2-7	-	TRBD1	CASSLRDRYEQYF	TGTGCCAGCAGCCTCCGGGACAGATACGAGCAGTACTTC
TRBV5-6	TRBJ1-1	-	-	CASSLRGAMNTEAFF	TGTGCCAGCAGCTTGCGGGGGGCTATGAACACTGAAGCTTTCTTT
TRBV29-1	TRBJ2-7	once	-	CSVDSSGPYEQYF	TGCAGCGTTGATTCATCAGGCCCCTACGAGCAGTACTTC
TRBV10-3	TRBJ1-4	-	-	CAISETGQGGEKLFF	TGTGCCATCAGTGAGACAGGGCAGGGTGGTGAAAAACTGTTTTTT
TRBV7-8	TRBJ2-3	once	-	CASSPAPDTQYF	TGTGCCAGCAGCCCTGCCCCAGATACGCAGTATTTT
TRBV5-1	TRBJ2-2	-	TRBD1	CASSPLLGQDTGELFF	TGCGCCAGCAGCCCCCTTTTGGGACAGGACACCGGGGAGCTGTTTTTT
TRBV6-5	TRBJ1-2	-	-	CASSPPGLSHGYTF	TGTGCCAGCAGCCCCCCGGGCCTTTCACATGGCTACACCTTC
TRBV18	TRBJ1-5	-	-	CASSGGGNQPQHF	TGTGCCAGCTCAGGAGGTGGCAATCAGCCCCAGCATTTT
TRBV18	TRBJ2-1	-	-	CASSPLRHEQFF	TGTGCCAGCTCACCTTTGAGGCATGAGCAGTTCTTC
TRBV4-2	TRBJ2-7	-	TRBD2	CASSQDAGAGGYEQYF	TGTGCCAGCAGCCAAGATGCGGGGGCGGGAGGCTACGAGCAGTACTTC
TRBV7-3	TRBJ2-1	-	-	CASSPLGGGSYNEQFF	TGTGCCAGCAGCCCCCTGGGTGGGGGCTCCTACAATGAGCAGTTCTTC
TRBV2	TRBJ2-7	-	TRBD1	CASRHRGLTYEQYF	TGTGCCAGCAGACACAGGGGGCTAACCTACGAGCAGTACTTC
TRBV11-2	TRBJ2-2	-	TRBD2	CASSSLWGGRAGSTGELFF	TGTGCCAGCAGCTCCCTCTGGGGAGGGAGGGCCGGTAGCACCGGGGAGCTGTTTTTT
TRBV15	TRBJ1-1	-	-	CATSRDKAPNTEAFF	TGTGCCACCAGCAGAGATAAGGCCCCGAACACTGAAGCTTTCTTT
TRBV9	TRBJ2-3	-	TRBD2	CASSVVGGRADTQYF	TGTGCCAGCAGCGTAGTTGGCGGGAGGGCTGATACGCAGTATTTT
TRBV2	TRBJ2-7	once	TRBD1	CASRGQGVGEQYF	TGTGCCAGCCGGGGACAGGGCGTAGGGGAGCAGTACTTC
TRBV5-4	TRBJ1-2	-	TRBD1	CASSPAGQDYGYTF	TGTGCCAGCAGCCCCGCGGGACAGGACTATGGCTACACCTTC
TRBV7-9	TRBJ1-2	-	TRBD1	CASSPGQGEKDTF	TGTGCCAGCAGCCCGGGACAGGGGGAGAAGGACACCTTC
TRBV5-1	TRBJ1-1	-	-	CASSLMIFIGDRSNTEAFF	TGCGCCAGCAGCTTGATGATTTTTATAGGGGATAGATCGAACACTGAAGCTTTCTTT
TRBV7-2	TRBJ2-7	-	-	CASSSAWVATYEQYF	TGTGCCAGCAGCTCGGCTTGGGTAGCGACATACGAGCAGTACTTC
TRBV4-1	TRBJ1-2	-	TRBD1	CASSQRALIQTGEYGYTF	TGCGCCAGCAGCCAACGTGCCCTTATCCAAACAGGGGAATATGGCTACACCTTC
TRBV11-2	TRBJ2-1	-	-	CASSLDLSAGSGIEQFF	TGTGCCAGCAGCTTAGATTTGTCAGCGGGCAGCGGAATTGAGCAGTTCTTC
TRBV14	TRBJ2-1	-	-	CASKRGSYNEQFF	TGTGCCAGCAAGAGAGGTTCCTACAATGAGCAGTTCTTC
TRBV4-3	TRBJ2-3	-	-	CASSQGALASTDTQYF	TGCGCCAGCAGCCAAGGGGCACTCGCTAGCACAGATACGCAGTATTTT
TRBV7-3	TRBJ2-5	once	-	CASSQRAPSAGETQYF	TGTGCCAGCAGCCAACGGGCCCCTAGTGCGGGAGAGACCCAGTACTTC
TRBV6-5	TRBJ1-1	-	-	CASSYSPLSTEAFF	TGTGCCAGCAGTTACTCCCCTTTGAGCACTGAAGCTTTCTTT
TRBV10-3	TRBJ2-1	-	-	CAISESGAGISYNEQFF	TGTGCCATCAGTGAGTCTGGTGCGGGGATCTCCTACAATGAGCAGTTCTTC
TRBV29-1	TRBJ1-1	-	-	CSAERGWEDTEAFF	TGCAGCGCCGAGCGGGGTTGGGAGGACACTGAAGCTTTCTTT
TRBV27	TRBJ2-2	-	-	CASSLSRVGGELFF	TGTGCCAGCAGTTTAAGTAGGGTGGGCGGGGAGCTGTTTTTT
TRBV30	TRBJ1-2	-	-	CAWSAHSGAPLGFGNYGYTF	TGTGCCTGGAGTGCACATTCCGGGGCCCCGCTAGGGTTTGGAAACTATGGCTACACCTTC
TRBV5-1	TRBJ2-7	-	-	CASSLTQGDSYEQYF	TGCGCCAGCAGCTTGACCCAGGGAGACTCCTACGAGCAGTACTTC
TRBV2	TRBJ1-4	-	TRBD1	CASMGQSNEKLFF	TGTGCCAGCATGGGACAGTCTAATGAAAAACTGTTTTTT
TRBV28	TRBJ2-2	once	-	CASSLSDTGELFF	TGTGCCAGCAGTTTATCCGATACCGGGGAGCTGTTTTTT
TRBV2	TRBJ2-7	-	TRBD2	CASSTNTGTSGYEQYF	TGTGCCAGCAGTACGAATACCGGGACTAGCGGGTACGAGCAGTACTTC
TRBV6-1	TRBJ1-4	-	TRBD1	CASSARTGEKLFF	TGTGCCAGCAGTGCACGGACAGGAGAAAAACTGTTTTTT
TRBV18	TRBJ2-2	-	-	CASSQGQNTGELFF	TGTGCCAGCTCACAGGGACAGAACACCGGGGAGCTGTTTTTT
TRBV7-8	TRBJ2-1	-	-	CASSLGPIYNEQFF	TGTGCCAGCAGCTTAGGACCCATCTACAATGAGCAGTTCTTC
TRBV11-3	TRBJ2-1	-	-	CASSSEGRNPDNEQFF	TGTGCCAGCAGCTCCGAGGGGCGAAATCCGGACAATGAGCAGTTCTTC
TRBV28	TRBJ1-4	-	TRBD1	CASREQGARGLYEKLFF	TGTGCCAGCAGGGAACAGGGGGCGCGTGGGTTGTATGAAAAACTGTTTTTT
TRBV5-1	TRBJ2-7	-	-	CASSPSEWDEQYF	TGCGCCAGCAGCCCCTCCGAATGGGATGAGCAGTACTTC
TRBV18	TRBJ2-7	-	-	CASSPLGQSEQYF	TGTGCCAGCTCACCCCTCGGACAGAGCGAGCAGTACTTC
TRBV11-3	TRBJ2-1	-	TRBD2	CASSPGLAGGLGYNEQFF	TGTGCCAGCAGCCCGGGACTAGCGGGAGGGTTGGGCTACAATGAGCAGTTCTTC
TRBV5-1	TRBJ1-1	-	-	CASSDAQGTEAFF	TGCGCCAGCAGCGATGCACAGGGCACTGAAGCTTTCTTT
TRBV6-1	TRBJ1-5	-	TRBD1	CASGQGFNQPQHF	TGTGCCAGCGGACAGGGCTTTAATCAGCCCCAGCATTTT
TRBV29-1	TRBJ2-1	-	TRBD2	CSVGVAGVYNEQFF	TGCAGCGTTGGGGTAGCGGGAGTTTACAATGAGCAGTTCTTC
TRBV14	TRBJ2-5	-	TRBD1	CASSQGGRDRAETQYF	TGTGCCAGCAGCCAAGGGGGCCGGGACAGAGCAGAGACCCAGTACTTC
TRBV29-1	TRBJ2-2	-	-	CSVAGGVLNTGELFF	TGCAGCGTTGCGGGCGGGGTCCTAAACACCGGGGAGCTGTTTTTT
TRBV10-3	TRBJ2-7	-	-	CAISAGTGIYEQYF	TGTGCCATCAGCGCCGGGACGGGGATCTACGAGCAGTACTTC
TRBV29-1	TRBJ2-1	-	-	CSVDRYNEQFF	TGCAGCGTAGACAGATACAATGAGCAGTTCTTC
TRBV20-1	TRBJ1-1	-	-	CSAIKVTEAFF	TGCAGTGCGATCAAGGTCACTGAAGCTTTCTTT
TRBV19	TRBJ2-2	-	TRBD1	CASTYRGNGELFF	TGTGCCAGTACGTACAGGGGGAACGGGGAGCTGTTTTTT
TRBV7-9	TRBJ2-1	-	TRBD1	CASSLYSGGYNEQFF	TGTGCCAGCAGCTTATACTCAGGGGGCTACAATGAGCAGTTCTTC
TRBV9	TRBJ2-6	once	TRBD1	CASSVDGGQAAGANVLTF	TGTGCCAGCAGCGTAGATGGGGGACAGGCCGCTGGGGCCAACGTCCTGACTTTC
TRBV28	TRBJ2-7	-	-	CASSLWEGEQYF	TGTGCCAGCAGTTTATGGGAGGGCGAGCAGTACTTC
TRBV18	TRBJ2-5	-	-	CASSSLVSGILQETQYF	TGTGCCAGCTCGTCACTGGTTAGCGGTATCCTTCAAGAGACCCAGTACTTC